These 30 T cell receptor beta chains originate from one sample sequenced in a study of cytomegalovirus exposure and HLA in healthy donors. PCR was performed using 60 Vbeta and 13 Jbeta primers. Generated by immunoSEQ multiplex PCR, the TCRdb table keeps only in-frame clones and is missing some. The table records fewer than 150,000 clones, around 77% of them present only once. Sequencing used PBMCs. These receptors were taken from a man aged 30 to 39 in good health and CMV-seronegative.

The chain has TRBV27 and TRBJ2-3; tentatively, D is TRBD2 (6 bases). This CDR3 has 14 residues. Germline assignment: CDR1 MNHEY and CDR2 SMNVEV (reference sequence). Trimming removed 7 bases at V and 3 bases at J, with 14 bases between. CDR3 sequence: CASKRHGGTDTQYF. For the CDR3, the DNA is TGTGCCAGCAAACGTCATGGAGGGACAGATACGCAGTATTTT.

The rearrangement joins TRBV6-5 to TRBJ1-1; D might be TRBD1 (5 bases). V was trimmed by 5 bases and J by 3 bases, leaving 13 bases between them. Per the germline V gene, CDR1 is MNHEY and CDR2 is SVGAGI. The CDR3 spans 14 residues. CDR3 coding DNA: TGTGCCAGCAGTAAACCAGGGATCTACACTGAAGCTTTCTTT. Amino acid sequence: CASSKPGIYTEAFF.

For the CDR3, the DNA is TGCGCCAGCAGCTTGGGGGTACTAGCGGGGGGGAATGAGCAGTTCTTC. It yields the protein CASSLGVLAGGNEQFF. This rearrangement joins TRBV5-1 to TRBJ2-1; 13 bases align to TRBD2. The CDR3 is 16 residues long. J was trimmed by 7 bases and V by 0 bases; bases with no gene match: 4. CDR1 SGHRS and CDR2 YFSETQ come from the germline V gene.

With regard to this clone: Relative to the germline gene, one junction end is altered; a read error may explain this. The CDR3, as DNA: TGCGCCAGCAGCTTGAGGGATGCTAGCGGGAGGGCCGTGGAGCACTTC. Amino acid sequence: CASSLRDASGRAVEHF. V is TRBV5-1 and J is TRBJ2-7; 12 bases agree with TRBD2. The germline V gene has CDR1 SGHRS and CDR2 YFSETQ. The CDR3 totals 16 residues.

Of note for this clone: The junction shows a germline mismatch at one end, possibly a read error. The CDR3 sequence is CASSESGWQPF. The CDR3 DNA sequence: TGTGCCAGCAGTGAAAGTGGTTGGCAACCCTTT. The chain employs TRBV2 and TRBJ1-1, with D unclear. The CDR3 loop spans 11 amino acids. The germline V gene encodes CDR1 SNHLY and CDR2 FYNNEI.

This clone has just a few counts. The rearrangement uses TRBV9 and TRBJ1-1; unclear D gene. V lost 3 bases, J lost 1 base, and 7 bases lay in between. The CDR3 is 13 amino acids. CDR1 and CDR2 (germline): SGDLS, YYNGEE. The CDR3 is CASSATGNTEAFF. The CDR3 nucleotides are TGTGCCAGCAGCGCGACGGGGAACACTGAAGCTTTCTTT.

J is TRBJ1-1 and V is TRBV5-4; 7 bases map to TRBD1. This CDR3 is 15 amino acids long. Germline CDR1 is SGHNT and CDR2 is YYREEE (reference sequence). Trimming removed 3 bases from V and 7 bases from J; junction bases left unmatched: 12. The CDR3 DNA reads TGTGCCAGCAGCTCAAGCTGGACAGGCAGAGATGAAGCTTTCTTT. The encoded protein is CASSSSWTGRDEAFF.

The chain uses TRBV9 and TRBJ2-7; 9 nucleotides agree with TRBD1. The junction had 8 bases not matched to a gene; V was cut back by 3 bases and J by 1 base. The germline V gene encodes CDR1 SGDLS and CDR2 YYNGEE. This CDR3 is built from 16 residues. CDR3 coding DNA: TGTGCCAGCAGCGCCCTTATTGGGACAGGGTCCTACGAGCAGTACTTC. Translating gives CASSALIGTGSYEQYF.

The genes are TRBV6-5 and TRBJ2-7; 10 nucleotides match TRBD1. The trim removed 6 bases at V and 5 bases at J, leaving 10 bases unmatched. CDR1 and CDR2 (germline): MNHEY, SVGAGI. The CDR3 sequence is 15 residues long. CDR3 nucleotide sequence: TGTGCCAGCAGCACCGGGACAGGGGCTTTCAACGAGCAGTACTTC. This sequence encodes CASSTGTGAFNEQYF.

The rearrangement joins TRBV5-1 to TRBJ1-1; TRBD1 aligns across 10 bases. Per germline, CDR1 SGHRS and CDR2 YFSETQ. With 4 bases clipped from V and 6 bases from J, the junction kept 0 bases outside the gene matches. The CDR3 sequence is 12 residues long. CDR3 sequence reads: CASSGQGAEAFF. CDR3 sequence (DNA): TGCGCCAGCAGCGGACAGGGGGCTGAAGCTTTCTTT.

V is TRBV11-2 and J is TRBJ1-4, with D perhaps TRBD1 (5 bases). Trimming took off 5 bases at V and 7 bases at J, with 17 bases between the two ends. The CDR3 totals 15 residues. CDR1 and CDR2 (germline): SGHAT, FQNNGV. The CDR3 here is CASSLNARQIEKLFF. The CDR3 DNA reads TGTGCCAGCAGCCTCAACGCTCGACAGATTGAAAAACTGTTTTTT.

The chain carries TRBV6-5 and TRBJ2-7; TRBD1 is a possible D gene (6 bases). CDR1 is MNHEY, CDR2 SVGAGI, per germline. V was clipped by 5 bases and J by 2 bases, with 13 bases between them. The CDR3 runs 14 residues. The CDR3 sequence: CASSKQQGTYEQYF. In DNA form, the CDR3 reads TGTGCCAGCAGTAAACAACAGGGTACCTACGAGCAGTACTTC.

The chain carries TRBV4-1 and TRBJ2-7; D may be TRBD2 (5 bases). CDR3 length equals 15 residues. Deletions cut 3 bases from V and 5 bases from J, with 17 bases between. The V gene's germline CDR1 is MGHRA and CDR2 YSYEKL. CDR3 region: CASSHPSRGRDEQYF. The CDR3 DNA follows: TGCGCCAGCAGCCACCCCTCTAGAGGGCGGGACGAGCAGTACTTC.

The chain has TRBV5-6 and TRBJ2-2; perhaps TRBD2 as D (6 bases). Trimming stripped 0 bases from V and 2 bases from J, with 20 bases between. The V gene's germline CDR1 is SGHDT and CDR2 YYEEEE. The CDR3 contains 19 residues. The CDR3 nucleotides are TGTGCCAGCAGCTTGGCGATTTTGTTGGAGGGAAACAACACCGGGGAGCTGTTTTTT. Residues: CASSLAILLEGNNTGELFF.

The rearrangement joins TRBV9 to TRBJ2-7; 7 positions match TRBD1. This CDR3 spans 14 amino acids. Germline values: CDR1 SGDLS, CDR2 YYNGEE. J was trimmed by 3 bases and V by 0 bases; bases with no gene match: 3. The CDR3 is CASSVARTGYEQYF. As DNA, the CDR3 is TGTGCCAGCAGCGTAGCTCGGACAGGCTACGAGCAGTACTTC. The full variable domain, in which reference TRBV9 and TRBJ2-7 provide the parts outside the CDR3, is DSGVTQTPKHLITATGQRVTLRCSPRSGDLSVYWYQQSLDQGLQFLIQYYNGEERAKGNILERFSAQQFPDLHSELNLSSLELGDSALYFCASSVARTGYEQYFGPGTRLTVT.

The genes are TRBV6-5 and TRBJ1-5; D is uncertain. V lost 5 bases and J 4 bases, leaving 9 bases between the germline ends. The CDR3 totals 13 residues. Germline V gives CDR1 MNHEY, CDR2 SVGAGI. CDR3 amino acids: CASSIQLNQPQHF. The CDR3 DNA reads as TGTGCCAGCAGTATCCAGTTGAATCAGCCCCAGCATTTT.

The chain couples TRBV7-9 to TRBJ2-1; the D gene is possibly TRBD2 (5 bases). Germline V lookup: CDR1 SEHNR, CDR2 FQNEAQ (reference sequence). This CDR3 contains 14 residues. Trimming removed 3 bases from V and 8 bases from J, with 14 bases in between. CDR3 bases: TGTGCCAGCAGCTTTAGGCGGGCATGGGATGAGCAGTTCTTC. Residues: CASSFRRAWDEQFF.

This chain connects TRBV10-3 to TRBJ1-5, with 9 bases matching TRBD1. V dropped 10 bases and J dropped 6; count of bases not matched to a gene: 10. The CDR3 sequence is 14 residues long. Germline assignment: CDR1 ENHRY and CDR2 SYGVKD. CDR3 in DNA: TGTGCCACCCGGGACAGGGTATCAGGTCAGCCCCAGCATTTT. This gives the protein CATRDRVSGQPQHF.

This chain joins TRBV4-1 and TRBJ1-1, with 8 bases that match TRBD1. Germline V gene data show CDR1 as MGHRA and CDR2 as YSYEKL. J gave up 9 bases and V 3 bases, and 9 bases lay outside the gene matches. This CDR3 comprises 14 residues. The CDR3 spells CASSQLKAGGKAFF. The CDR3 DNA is TGCGCCAGCAGCCAGCTAAAAGCAGGGGGCAAAGCTTTCTTT.

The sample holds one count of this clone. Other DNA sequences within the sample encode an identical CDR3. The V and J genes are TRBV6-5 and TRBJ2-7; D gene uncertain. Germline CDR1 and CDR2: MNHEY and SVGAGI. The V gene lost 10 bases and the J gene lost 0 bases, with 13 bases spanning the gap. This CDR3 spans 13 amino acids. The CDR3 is CATRARNSYEQYF. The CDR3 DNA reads TGTGCCACCCGAGCGAGAAACTCCTACGAGCAGTACTTC.

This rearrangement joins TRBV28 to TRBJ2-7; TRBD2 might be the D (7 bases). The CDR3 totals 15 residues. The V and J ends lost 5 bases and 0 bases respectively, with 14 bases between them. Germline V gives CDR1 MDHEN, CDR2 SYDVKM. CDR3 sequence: CASSPPRGASYEQYF. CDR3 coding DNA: TGTGCCAGCAGTCCCCCCCGGGGGGCCTCCTACGAGCAGTACTTC.

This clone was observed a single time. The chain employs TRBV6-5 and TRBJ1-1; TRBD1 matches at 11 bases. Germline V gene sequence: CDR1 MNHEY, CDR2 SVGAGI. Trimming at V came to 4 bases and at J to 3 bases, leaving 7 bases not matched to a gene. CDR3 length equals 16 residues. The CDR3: CASSFMDRGLDTEAFF. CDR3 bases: TGTGCCAGCAGTTTCATGGACAGGGGGCTTGACACTGAAGCTTTCTTT.

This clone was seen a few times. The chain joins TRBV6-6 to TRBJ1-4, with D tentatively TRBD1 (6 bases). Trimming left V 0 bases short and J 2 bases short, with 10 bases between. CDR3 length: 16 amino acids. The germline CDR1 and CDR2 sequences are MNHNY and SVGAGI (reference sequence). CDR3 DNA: TGTGCCAGCAGTTACTCGAAAACAGGGACTAATGAAAAACTGTTTTTT. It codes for CASSYSKTGTNEKLFF.

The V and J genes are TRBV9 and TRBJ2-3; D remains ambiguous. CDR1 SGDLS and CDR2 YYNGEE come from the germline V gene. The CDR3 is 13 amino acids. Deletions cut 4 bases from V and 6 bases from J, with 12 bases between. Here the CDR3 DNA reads TGTGCCAGCAGCATAGCCTACGGGGATACGCAGTATTTT. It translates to CASSIAYGDTQYF.

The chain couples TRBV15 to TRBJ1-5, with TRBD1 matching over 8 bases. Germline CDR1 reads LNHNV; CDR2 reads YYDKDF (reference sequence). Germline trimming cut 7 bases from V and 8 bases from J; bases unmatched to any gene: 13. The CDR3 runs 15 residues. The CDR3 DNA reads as TGTGCCACCACCCAGGGGGCTCAGTCCTTAAAGCCCCAGCATTTT. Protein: CATTQGAQSLKPQHF.

CDR3 region: CASSEVAGGVTGELFF. CDR3 sequence (DNA): TGTGCCAGCAGTGAAGTAGCGGGGGGGGTTACCGGGGAGCTGTTTTTT. The rearrangement uses TRBV6-1 and TRBJ2-2; 11 bases match TRBD2. CDR1 is MNHNS, CDR2 SASEGT, per germline. The CDR3 covers 16 residues. V was clipped by 1 base and J by 5 bases; unmatched bases: 3.

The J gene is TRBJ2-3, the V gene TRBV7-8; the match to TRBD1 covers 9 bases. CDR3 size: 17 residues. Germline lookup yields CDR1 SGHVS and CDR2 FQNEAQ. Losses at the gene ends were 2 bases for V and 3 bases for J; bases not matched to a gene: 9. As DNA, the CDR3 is TGTGCCAGCAGCTTATTGGGGACAGGGAGAATTACAGATACGCAGTATTTT. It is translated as CASSLLGTGRITDTQYF.

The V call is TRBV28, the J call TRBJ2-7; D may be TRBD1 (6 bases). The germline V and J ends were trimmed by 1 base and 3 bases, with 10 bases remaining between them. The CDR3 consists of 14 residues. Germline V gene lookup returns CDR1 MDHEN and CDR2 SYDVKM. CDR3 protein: CASSLSGQSYEQYF. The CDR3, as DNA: TGTGCCAGCAGTTTATCAGGACAGAGCTACGAGCAGTACTTC.

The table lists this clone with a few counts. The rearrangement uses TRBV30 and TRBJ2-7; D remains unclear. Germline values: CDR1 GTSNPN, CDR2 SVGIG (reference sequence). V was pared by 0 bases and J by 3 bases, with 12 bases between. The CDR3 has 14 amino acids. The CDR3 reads CAWSVPGSYYEQYF. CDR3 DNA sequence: TGTGCCTGGAGTGTACCAGGTTCTTACTACGAGCAGTACTTC. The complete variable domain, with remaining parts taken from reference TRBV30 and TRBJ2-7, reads SQTIHQWPATLVQPVGSPLSLECTVEGTSNPNLYWYRQAAGRGLQLLFYSVGIGQISSEVPQNLSASRPQDRQFILSSKKLLLSDSGFYLCAWSVPGSYYEQYFGPGTRLTVT.

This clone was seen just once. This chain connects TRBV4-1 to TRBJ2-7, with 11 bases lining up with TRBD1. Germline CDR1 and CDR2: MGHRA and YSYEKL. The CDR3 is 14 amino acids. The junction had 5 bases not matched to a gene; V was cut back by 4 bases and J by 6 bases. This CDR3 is CASSPGTGGVEQYF. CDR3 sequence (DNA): TGCGCCAGCAGCCCCGGGACAGGGGGTGTCGAGCAGTACTTC.